The next 23 T cell receptor beta chains were all read from a single sample in a study of tumor and adjacent non-tumor tissue in lung cancer. A modified ARM-PCR protocol with three rounds of nested PCR amplified TCRbeta. TCRdb re-called the multiplex PCR reads with MiXCR, one entry per CDR3 protein. The profile shows 100,000 or so distinct CDR3 sequences, approximately 60% of them singletons. The template was RNA from unsorted bulk tissue. Distant lung tissue was collected more than 3 cm away from the tumor edge. Sequences were obtained from distant non-tumor lung tissue. The receptors were gathered from a man aged 30 to 45 with non-small cell lung cancer.

A remark on this clonotype: This may stem from a read error, because a much larger clone lies one nucleotide away. V and J are TRBV10-3 and TRBJ1-3; D not certain. Trimming stripped 6 bases from V and 4 bases from J, with 19 bases between. Germline lookup yields CDR1 ENHRY and CDR2 SYGVKD. CDR3 length: 16 residues. CDR3 nucleotides: TGTGCCATCAGAGACCCGCAGAGGGTACCAGGAAACACCATATATTTT. Translation gives CAIRDPQRVPGNTIYF.

Comments on this clonotype: A read error may explain this, as a much larger clone is one base away. No conserved phenylalanine or tryptophan ends this CDR3, so it is likely a read error. The chain uses TRBV13 and TRBJ2-7; D is undetermined. This CDR3 is 12 amino acids long. Between the trimmed V and J ends, which lost 2 bases and 3 bases, there was a span of 5 bases. CDR1 is PRHDT, CDR2 FYEKMQ, per germline (reference sequence). The CDR3 protein is CASSLSRYEQYS. Here the CDR3 DNA reads TGTGCCAGCAGCTTAAGTCGCTACGAGCAGTACTCC.

As concerns this clonotype: This is likely a read error, given that the CDR3 carries no conserved phenylalanine or tryptophan at its end. This chain joins TRBV11-2 and TRBJ2-2, with 10 positions matching TRBD2. Per germline, CDR1 SGHAT and CDR2 FQNNGV. The CDR3 sequence is 16 residues long. The trim removed 0 bases at V and 8 bases at J, leaving 6 bases unmatched. In nucleotides, the CDR3 is TGTGCCAGCAGCTTAGAGCTAGCGGGAGAAACAGGGGAGCTGTTTTAT. Translation gives CASSLELAGETGELFY.

As for this clonotype: Being one base from a much bigger clone, this may be a read error. J is TRBJ1-5 and V is TRBV6-5; D is unresolved. The germline gives CDR1 MNHEY, CDR2 SVGAGI. The ends were cut back, 1 base at V and 11 bases at J, with 12 bases in the middle. This CDR3 spans 13 amino acids. The DNA of the CDR3 is TGTGCCAGCAGTTACTTGGCCCTCGGGTCCCAGCATTTT. Its translation is CASSYLALGSQHF.

This clonotype was observed a few times. A much larger clone differs from this one at a single base, so this may be a read error. This sequence joins TRBV10-3 and TRBJ2-7; perhaps TRBD1 as D (6 bases). Germline lookup yields CDR1 ENHRY and CDR2 SYGVKD. The CDR3 sequence is 12 residues long. The DNA for the CDR3 is TGTGTCATCAGTGACACAGGGTACGAGCAGTACTTC. Its translation: CVISDTGYEQYF.

This clonotype was recorded at least ten times. This chain uses TRBV20-1 with TRBJ2-1; 9 nucleotides align to TRBD1. This CDR3 comprises 15 residues. V lost 7 bases to trimming and J lost 5 bases; unmatched junction nucleotides: 12. Germline V gives CDR1 DFQATT, CDR2 SNEGSKA (reference sequence). The CDR3 sequence: CSVEGQGGSHNEQFF. Here the CDR3 DNA reads TGCAGTGTTGAGGGACAGGGAGGTTCCCACAATGAGCAGTTCTTC.

This sequence joins TRBV6-2 or TRBV6-3 and TRBJ2-7, with 10 bases matching TRBD2. The CDR3 loop spans 14 amino acids. CDR1 and CDR2 from the germline V gene are MNHEY and SVGEGT. For the CDR3, the DNA is TGTGTCACTCTTCCTAGCGGGGGCCTCTACGAGCAGTACTTC. Translating gives CVTLPSGGLYEQYF.

This clonotype was seen many times. The V gene is TRBV10-2, the J gene TRBJ2-7; tentative D call: TRBD1 (6 bases). CDR3 length: 13 residues. The V end was cut by 6 bases, the J end by 2 bases, with 11 bases between. CDR1 and CDR2 from the germline V gene are WSHSY and SAAADI. The CDR3 coding sequence is TGCGCCAGCAGACGACAGGTCGCCTACGAGCAGTACTTC. Translation gives CASRRQVAYEQYF.

With respect to this clonotype: A single base separates this from a much larger clone, so it may be a read error. This chain joins TRBV7-9 and TRBJ1-4; no definite D call. The V gene's germline CDR1 is SEHNR and CDR2 FQNEAQ (reference sequence). The CDR3 sequence is 14 residues long. CDR3 sequence: CARSLVGTDEKLFF. The DNA of the CDR3 is TGTGCCAGGAGCTTAGTTGGTACAGATGAAAAACTGTTTTTT.

This clonotype was seen once. This could be a read error, since a much larger clone is one nucleotide away. As the CDR3 is not closed by the conserved phenylalanine or tryptophan, this likely results from a read error. The chain couples TRBV5-4 to TRBJ2-5; 8 nucleotides line up with TRBD2. Per germline, CDR1 SGHNT and CDR2 YYREEE (reference sequence). Trimming cost V 3 bases and J 5 bases; bases outside gene matches: 6. There are 14 residues in the CDR3. The CDR3 coding sequence is TGTGCCAGCAGCTCTACTAGCGGACGGGAGACCCAGTACTAC. It encodes CASSSTSGRETQYY.

A word on this clonotype: A single base separates this from a much larger clone, so it may be a read error. This chain links TRBV4-1 with TRBJ2-5; TRBD2 matches 10 bases. CDR1 is MGHRA and CDR2 is YSYEKL in the germline V gene. CDR3 length equals 16 residues. The CDR3, as DNA: TGCGCCAGCAGCCAACAATTAGCGGGAGGCCGGGAGACCCACTACTTC. Protein sequence: CASSQQLAGGRETHYF.

The sample holds many counts of this clonotype. The chain recombines TRBV12-3 or TRBV12-4 with TRBJ1-6; 7 bases match TRBD1. V lost 6 bases to trimming and J lost 10 bases; unmatched junction nucleotides: 18. This CDR3 has 17 amino acids. This CDR3 is CASSPLIRQGSWSPLHF. The CDR3 coding sequence is TGTGCCAGCAGCCCCCTCATCCGACAGGGCTCATGGTCACCCCTCCACTTT.

A remark on this clonotype: An end of the junction differs from the germline gene, which may be a read error. J is TRBJ1-5 and V is TRBV20-1; 9 bases line up with TRBD1. Germline CDR1 DFQATT, CDR2 SNEGSKA (reference sequence). This CDR3 is built from 18 residues. In DNA form, the CDR3 reads TGCAGTGCTAGAGACATTCGCACCGGGACAGGGATCAGTCAGACCCAACATTTT. Translated, it gives CSARDIRTGTGISQTQHF.

Details on this clonotype: Possible read error: a much larger clone is one base away. The chain uses TRBV5-5 and TRBJ2-3; 10 nucleotides agree with TRBD2. The CDR3 consists of 17 residues. V shed 4 bases, J shed 1 base, and the junction held 9 bases outside the gene matches. The germline V gene has CDR1 SGHKS and CDR2 YYEKEE (reference sequence). CDR3 region: CASSTRIGTSGTDTQYF. CDR3 bases: TGTGCCAGCAGCACGCGGATCGGGACTAGCGGCACAGATACGCAGTATTTT.

The chain uses TRBV12-3 or TRBV12-4 and TRBJ1-2, with D hard to call. The CDR3 covers 12 residues. V lost 10 bases and J lost 7, with 16 bases in between. The CDR3 loop is CAIYVQAGGYTF. As DNA, the CDR3 is TGTGCCATCTATGTCCAAGCTGGTGGCTACACCTTC.

This clonotype has just a few counts. The chain links TRBV20-1 to TRBJ1-1; D ambiguous. Trimming left V 1 base short and J 3 bases short, with 9 bases between. The length of the CDR3 is 13 residues. CDR1 is DFQATT and CDR2 is SNEGSKA in the germline V gene (reference sequence). CDR3 nucleotides: TGCAGTGCTAGAGCTGGCTTTGACACTGAAGCTTTCTTT. This sequence encodes CSARAGFDTEAFF.

The genes are TRBV11-2 and TRBJ2-1; D perhaps matches TRBD2 (6 bases). The CDR3 is made up of 18 amino acids. In germline, CDR1 is SGHAT, CDR2 FQNNGV. V was clipped by 3 bases and J by 0 bases, with 18 bases between them. CDR3 residues: CASSLQLIGGSSYNEQFF. CDR3 in DNA: TGTGCCAGCAGCTTGCAACTAATTGGAGGGAGCTCCTACAATGAGCAGTTCTTC.

Worth noting for this clonotype: Compared with germline, one end of the junction differs, possibly owing to a read error. The gene calls are TRBV11-1 and TRBJ2-1, with D tentatively TRBD1 or TRBD2 (5 bases each). Germline V gene lookup returns CDR1 SGHAT and CDR2 FQDESV (reference sequence). The CDR3 runs 12 residues. The CDR3 DNA reads TGTGCCACCAGCTTTCCGGGGCAAGCCTCCGTCTTC. Translated, it gives CATSFPGQASVF. The full variable domain, completed using reference TRBV11-1 and TRBJ2-1, is EAEVAQSPRYKITEKSQAVAFWCDPISGHATLYWYRQILGQGPELLVQFQDESVVDDSQLPKDRFSAERLKGVDSTLKIQPAELGDSAMYLCATSFPGQASVFGPGTRLTVL.

Concerning this clonotype itself: An end of the junction differs from the germline gene, which may be a read error. V is TRBV11-3 and J is TRBJ1-1, with D unclear. Germline values: CDR1 SGHNT, CDR2 YENEEA. The CDR3 contains 13 residues. The CDR3: CASCLVGDTEAFF. The CDR3 DNA follows: TGTGCCAGCTGCTTAGTTGGGGACACTGAAGCTTTCTTT.

A note on this clonotype: The CDR3 end shows no conserved phenylalanine or tryptophan, and so a read error is likely. The CDR3 DNA reads TGTGCCAGCAGCGAGGGGGCGCCTTGGTCGGAGCTGTTTTCC. Amino acid sequence: CASSEGAPWSELFS. This chain links TRBV6-6 with TRBJ2-2, with TRBD1 identical over 7 bases. Germline CDR1 MNHNY, CDR2 SVGAGI (reference sequence). The CDR3 sequence is 14 residues long. J lost 10 bases, V lost 6 bases, and 11 bases had no gene match.

As regards this clonotype: A read error may account for a junction end that differs from germline. This chain joins TRBV20-1 and TRBJ2-2; possibly TRBD2 for D (5 bases). CDR3 length equals 17 residues. Germline V gene data show CDR1 as DFQATT and CDR2 as SNEGSKA (reference sequence). In nucleotides, the CDR3 is TGCAGTCCTAGAGGATCGAGGAGCGGTGGGAACACCGGGGAGCTGTTTTTT. Translation: CSPRGSRSGGNTGELFF.

The V gene is TRBV20-1, the J gene TRBJ1-2; 9 nucleotides match TRBD1. J lost 7 bases, V lost 3 bases, and 12 bases had no gene match. This CDR3 region has 15 residues. Germline V lookup: CDR1 DFQATT, CDR2 SNEGSKA (reference sequence). The CDR3 coding sequence is TGCAGTGCTAGGGGTAGGACAGGGGAAAGCTTTGGCTACACCTTC. As protein: CSARGRTGESFGYTF.

Notes on this clonotype: A much larger clone differs from this one at a single base, so this may be a read error. The chain employs TRBV4-3 and TRBJ1-4; D is undetermined. The CDR3 is made up of 13 amino acids. Trimming stripped 4 bases from V and 7 bases from J, with 10 bases between. The germline V gene encodes CDR1 LGHNA and CDR2 YSLEER. In DNA form, the CDR3 reads TGCGCCAGCAGCCCCCGGGAGACTGAAAAACTGTTTTTT. It translates to CASSPRETEKLFF.